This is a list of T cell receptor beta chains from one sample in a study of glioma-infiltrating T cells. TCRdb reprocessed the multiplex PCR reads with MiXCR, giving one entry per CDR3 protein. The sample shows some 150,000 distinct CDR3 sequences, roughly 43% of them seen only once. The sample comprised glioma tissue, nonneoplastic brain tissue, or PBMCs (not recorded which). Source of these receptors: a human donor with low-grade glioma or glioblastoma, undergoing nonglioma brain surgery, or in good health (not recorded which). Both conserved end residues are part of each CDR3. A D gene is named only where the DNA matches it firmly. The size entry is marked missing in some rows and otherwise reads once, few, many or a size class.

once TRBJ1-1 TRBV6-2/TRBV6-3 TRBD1 TGTGCCAGCAGTCATCCGGGACAGGGGGCCATGAACACTGAAGCTTTCTTT CASSHPGQGAMNTEAFF
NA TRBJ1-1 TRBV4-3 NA TGCGCCAGCAGGTCTTCCCCCATGGGCACTGAAGCTTTCTTT CASRSSPMGTEAFF
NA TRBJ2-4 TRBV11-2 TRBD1 TGTGCCAGCAGCTCTTTCGGGACAGGGATCCAAAACATTCAGTACTTC CASSSFGTGIQNIQYF
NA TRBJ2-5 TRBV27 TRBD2 TGTGCCAGCGGTTCCCTAGCGGGAGTAATGGAGACCCAGTACTTC CASGSLAGVMETQYF
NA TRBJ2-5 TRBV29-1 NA TGCAGCGTTGAGGCGTTTGGGGAGACCCAGTACTTC CSVEAFGETQYF
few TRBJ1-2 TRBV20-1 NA TGCAGCGAAGGACAGCTTAACTATGGCTACACCTTC CSEGQLNYGYTF
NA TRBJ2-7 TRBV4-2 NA TGTGCCAGCAGCCAAGGGCTCAGCGAGCAGTACTTC CASSQGLSEQYF
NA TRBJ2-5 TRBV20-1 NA TGCAGTGCCACTACCGGGGAGACCCAGTACTTC CSATTGETQYF
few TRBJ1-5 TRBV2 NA TGTGCCAGCTCCCTAGGAGAGTATAGCAATCAGCCCCAGCATTTT CASSLGEYSNQPQHF
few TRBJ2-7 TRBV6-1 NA TGTGCCAGCAGTTTAACGAGCTCGACGTACTTC CASSLTSSTYF
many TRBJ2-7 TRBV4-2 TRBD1 TGTGCCAGCAGCCAAGCCGCTACCGGGACAGAGGCCTACGAGCAGTACTTC CASSQAATGTEAYEQYF
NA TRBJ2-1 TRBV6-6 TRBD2 TGTGCCAGCAGTTACCCCGGACTAGGCAGGCATGAGCAGTTCTTC CASSYPGLGRHEQFF
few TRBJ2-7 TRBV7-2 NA TGTGCCAGCAGCTTAACCGGGACATCGTACGAGCAGTACTTC CASSLTGTSYEQYF
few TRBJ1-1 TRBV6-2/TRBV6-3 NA TGTGCCAGCAACCCGGGGAGGAACACTGAAGCTTTCTTT CASNPGRNTEAFF
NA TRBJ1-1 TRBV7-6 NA TGTGCCAGCAGCCTTCAAAGGGACACTGAAGCTTTCTTT CASSLQRDTEAFF
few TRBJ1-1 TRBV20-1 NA TGCAGTGCCCCTCAAAAGAGGACGAACACTGAAGCTTTCTTT CSAPQKRTNTEAFF
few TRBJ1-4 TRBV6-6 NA TGTGCCAGCAGTTACAATAGGGGGGGTGAAAAACTGTTTTTT CASSYNRGGEKLFF
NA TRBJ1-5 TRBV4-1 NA TGCGCCAGCAGCCAAAGTGGACGCGGACAGTCTCGTCAGCCCCAGCATTTT CASSQSGRGQSRQPQHF
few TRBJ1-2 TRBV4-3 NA TGCGCCAGCAGCCCTGACAACTGGTATGGCTACACCTTC CASSPDNWYGYTF
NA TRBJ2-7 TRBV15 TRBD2 TGTGCCACCAGGGCGGGGGGAAGCTCCTACGAGCAGTACTTC CATRAGGSSYEQYF
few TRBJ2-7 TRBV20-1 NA TGCAGTGCTAGAGATCTTTTCGAGGGAAAGGTCCACGAGCAGTACTTC CSARDLFEGKVHEQYF
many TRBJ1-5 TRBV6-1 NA TGTGCCAGCAGTCCAGACCGTAGCAATCAGCCCCAGCATTTT CASSPDRSNQPQHF
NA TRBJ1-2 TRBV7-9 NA TGTGCCGGCAGCTTAGGGCAGGGTGGCTACACCTTC CAGSLGQGGYTF
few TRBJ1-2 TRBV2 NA TGTGCCAGCAGTGATCGGGGATCTAACTATGGCTACACCTTC CASSDRGSNYGYTF
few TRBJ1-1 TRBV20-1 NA TGCAGTGCTAGTATCGCAGGGCTTGGCGCTGAAGCTTTCTTT CSASIAGLGAEAFF
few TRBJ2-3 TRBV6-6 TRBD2 TGTGCCAGCAGTTACTCCCGTGGGGGGGGGGCAGATACGCAGTATTTT CASSYSRGGGADTQYF
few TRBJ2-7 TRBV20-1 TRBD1 TGCAGTGCTACCGGGACAGACTACGAGCAGTACTTC CSATGTDYEQYF
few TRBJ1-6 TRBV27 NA TGTGCCAGCAGTTTGTCGCGCGTCCGAGGTTCACCCCTCCACTTT CASSLSRVRGSPLHF
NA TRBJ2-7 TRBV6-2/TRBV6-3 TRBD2 TGTGCCAGCAGTGTAGCGGGAGCCCGAGGCCACGAGCAGTACTTC CASSVAGARGHEQYF
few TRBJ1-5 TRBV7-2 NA TGTGCCAGCAGTCTACAGGAAAATCAGCCCCAGCATTTT CASSLQENQPQHF
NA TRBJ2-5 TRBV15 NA TGTGCCACCAGCAGAGGCAGAGAGACCCAGTACTTC CATSRGRETQYF
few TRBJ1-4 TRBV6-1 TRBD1 TGTGCCAGCAGTGGAACCGACAGGGCGGAACTGTTTTTT CASSGTDRAELFF
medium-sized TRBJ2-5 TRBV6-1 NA TGTGCCAGCAGCATGACTAGGGACCAAGAGACCCAGTACTTC CASSMTRDQETQYF
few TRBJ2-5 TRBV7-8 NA TGTGCCAGCAGTCCAGACAGCCAAGAGACCCAGTACTTC CASSPDSQETQYF
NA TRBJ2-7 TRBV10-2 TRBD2 TGCGCCAGTGGACCAGCGGGAGGAACCTACGAGCAGTACTTC CASGPAGGTYEQYF
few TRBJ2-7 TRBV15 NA TGTGCCACGGCGGACGAAGACTCCTACGAGCAGTACTTC CATADEDSYEQYF
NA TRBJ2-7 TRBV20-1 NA TGCAGTGCTCCCACTAGCAGACTACCCTACGAGCAGTACTTC CSAPTSRLPYEQYF
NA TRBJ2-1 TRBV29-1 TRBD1 TGCAGCGCGGACAGGGAGACTGAGCAGTTCTTC CSADRETEQFF
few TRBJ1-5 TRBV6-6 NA TGTGCCAGCAGTTACTCTTCATGGGGTCAGCCCCAGCATTTT CASSYSSWGQPQHF
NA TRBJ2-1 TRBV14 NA TGTGCCAGCAGCCAAATCACCCCCCGCTACGGTGAGCAGTTCTTC CASSQITPRYGEQFF
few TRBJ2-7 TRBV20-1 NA TGCAGTGAATTGGGGGAGACCCCCTACGAGCAGTACTTC CSELGETPYEQYF
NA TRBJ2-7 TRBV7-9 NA TGTGCCAGCAGCCAAGGGATTGGAGGGCCCCTTTACGAGCAGTACTTC CASSQGIGGPLYEQYF
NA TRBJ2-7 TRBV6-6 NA TGTGCCAGCAGTTACTCGAGTGACAGTTTCGAGCAGTACTTC CASSYSSDSFEQYF
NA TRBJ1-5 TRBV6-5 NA TGCGCCAGCAGTTACACCCGTAGCAATCAGCCCCAGCATTTT CASSYTRSNQPQHF
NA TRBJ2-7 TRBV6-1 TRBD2 TGTGCCAGCAGTTCTACTAGCGGGGGGGCCGGCGAGCATTACTTC CASSSTSGGAGEHYF
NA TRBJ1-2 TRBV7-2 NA TGTGCCAGCAGCTTGCACACCACGAATGGCTACACCTTC CASSLHTTNGYTF
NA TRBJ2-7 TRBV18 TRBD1 TGTGCCAGCTCACCACCAGCGGGACAGGGATCCTACGAGCAGTACTTC CASSPPAGQGSYEQYF
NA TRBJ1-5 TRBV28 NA TGTGCCAGCAAATTGTTGAATCAGCCCCAGCATTTT CASKLLNQPQHF
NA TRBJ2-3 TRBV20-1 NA TGCAGTGCTAGACCTTTTACGTCCACAGATACGCAGTATTTT CSARPFTSTDTQYF
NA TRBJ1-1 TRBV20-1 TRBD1 TGCAGTGCTAGAGGGGTTCGGCAGGGGGTCACTGAAGCTTTCTTT CSARGVRQGVTEAFF
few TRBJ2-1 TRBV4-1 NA TGCGCCAGCAGCCAAGGTACACCTACGGGCCTCAATGAGCAGTTCTTC CASSQGTPTGLNEQFF
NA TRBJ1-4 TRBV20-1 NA TGCAGTGCTAGAATCGGGGCTAATGAAAAACTGTTTTTT CSARIGANEKLFF
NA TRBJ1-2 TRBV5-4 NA TGTGCCAGCAGATCCGGGACTCTCAATCCCTATGGCTACACCTTC CASRSGTLNPYGYTF